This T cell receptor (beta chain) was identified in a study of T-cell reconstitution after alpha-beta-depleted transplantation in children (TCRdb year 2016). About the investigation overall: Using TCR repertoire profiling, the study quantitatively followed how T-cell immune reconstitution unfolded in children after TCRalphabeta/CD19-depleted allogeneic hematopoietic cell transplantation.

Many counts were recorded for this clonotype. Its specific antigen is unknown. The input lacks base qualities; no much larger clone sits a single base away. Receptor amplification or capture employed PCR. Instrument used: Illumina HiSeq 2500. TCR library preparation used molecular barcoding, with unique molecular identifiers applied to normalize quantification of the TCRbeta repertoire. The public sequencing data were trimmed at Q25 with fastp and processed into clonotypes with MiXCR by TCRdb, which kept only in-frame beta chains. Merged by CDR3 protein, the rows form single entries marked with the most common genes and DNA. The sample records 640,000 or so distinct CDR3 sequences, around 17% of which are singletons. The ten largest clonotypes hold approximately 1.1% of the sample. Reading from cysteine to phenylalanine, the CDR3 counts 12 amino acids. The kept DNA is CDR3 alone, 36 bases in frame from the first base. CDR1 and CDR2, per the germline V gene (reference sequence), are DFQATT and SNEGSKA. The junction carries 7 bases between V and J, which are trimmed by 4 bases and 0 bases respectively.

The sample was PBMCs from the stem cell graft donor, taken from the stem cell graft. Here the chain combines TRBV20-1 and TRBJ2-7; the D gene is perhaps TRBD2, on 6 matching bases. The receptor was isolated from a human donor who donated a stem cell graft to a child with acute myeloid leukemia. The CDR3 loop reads CSATGVSYEQYF. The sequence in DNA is TGCAGTGCTACGGGAGTCTCCTACGAGCAGTACTTC.